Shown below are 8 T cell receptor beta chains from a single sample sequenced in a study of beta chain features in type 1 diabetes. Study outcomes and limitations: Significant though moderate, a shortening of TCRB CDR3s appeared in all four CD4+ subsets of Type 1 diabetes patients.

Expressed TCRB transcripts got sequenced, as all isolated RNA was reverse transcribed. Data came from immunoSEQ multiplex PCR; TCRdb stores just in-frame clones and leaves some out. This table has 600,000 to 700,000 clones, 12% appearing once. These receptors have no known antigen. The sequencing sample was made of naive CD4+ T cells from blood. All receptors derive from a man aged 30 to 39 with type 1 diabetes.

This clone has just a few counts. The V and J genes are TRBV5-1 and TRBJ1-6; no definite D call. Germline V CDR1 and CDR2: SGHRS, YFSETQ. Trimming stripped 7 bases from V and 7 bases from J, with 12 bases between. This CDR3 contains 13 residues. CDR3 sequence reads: CASGPQLNSPLHF. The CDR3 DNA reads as TGCGCCAGCGGACCGCAGCTAAATTCACCCCTCCACTTT. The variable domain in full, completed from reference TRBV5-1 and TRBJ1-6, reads KAGVTQTPRYLIKTRGQQVTLSCSPISGHRSVSWYQQTPGQGLQFLFEYFSETQRNKGNFPGRFSGRQFSNSRSEMNVSTLELGDSALYLCASGPQLNSPLHFGNGTRLTVT.

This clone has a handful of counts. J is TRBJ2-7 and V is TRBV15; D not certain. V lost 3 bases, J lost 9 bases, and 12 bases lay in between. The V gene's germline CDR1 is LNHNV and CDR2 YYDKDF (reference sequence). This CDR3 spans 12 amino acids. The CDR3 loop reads CATSRDAGWQYF. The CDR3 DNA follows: TGTGCCACCAGCAGGGACGCCGGCTGGCAGTACTTC.

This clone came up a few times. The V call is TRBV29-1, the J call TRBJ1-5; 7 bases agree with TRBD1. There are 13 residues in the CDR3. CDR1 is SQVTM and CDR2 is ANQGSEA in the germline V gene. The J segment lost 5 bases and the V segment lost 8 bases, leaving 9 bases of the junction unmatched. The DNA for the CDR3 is TGCAGCACCCGGGACAGCTGGGATCAGCCCCAGCATTTT. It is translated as CSTRDSWDQPQHF.

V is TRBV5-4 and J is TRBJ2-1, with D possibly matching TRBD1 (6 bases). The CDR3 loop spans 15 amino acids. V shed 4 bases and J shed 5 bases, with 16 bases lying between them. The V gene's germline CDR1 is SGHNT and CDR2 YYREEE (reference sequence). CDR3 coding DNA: TGTGCCAGCAGCCGAGCGTCAGGGGCAGACAATGAGCAGTTCTTC. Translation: CASSRASGADNEQFF.

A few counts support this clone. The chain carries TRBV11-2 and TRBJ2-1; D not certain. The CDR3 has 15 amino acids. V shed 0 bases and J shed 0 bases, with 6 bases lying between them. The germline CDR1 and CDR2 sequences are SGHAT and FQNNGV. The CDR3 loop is CASSLEQFSYNEQFF. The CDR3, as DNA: TGTGCCAGCAGCTTAGAGCAGTTCTCCTACAATGAGCAGTTCTTC.

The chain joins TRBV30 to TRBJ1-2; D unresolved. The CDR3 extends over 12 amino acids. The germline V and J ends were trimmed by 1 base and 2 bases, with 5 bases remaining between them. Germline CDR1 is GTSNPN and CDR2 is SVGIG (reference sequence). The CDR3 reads CAWSAPNYGYTF. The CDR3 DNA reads TGTGCCTGGAGTGCCCCAAACTATGGCTACACCTTC. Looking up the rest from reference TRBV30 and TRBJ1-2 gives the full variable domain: SQTIHQWPATLVQPVGSPLSLECTVEGTSNPNLYWYRQAAGRGLQLLFYSVGIGQISSEVPQNLSASRPQDRQFILSSKKLLLSDSGFYLCAWSAPNYGYTFGSGTRLTVV.

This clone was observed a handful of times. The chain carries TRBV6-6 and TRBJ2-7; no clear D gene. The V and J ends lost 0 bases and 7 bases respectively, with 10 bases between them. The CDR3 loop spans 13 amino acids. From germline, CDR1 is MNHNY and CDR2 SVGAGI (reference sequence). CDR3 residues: CASSYSNYGEQYF. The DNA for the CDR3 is TGTGCCAGCAGTTACTCGAACTATGGAGAGCAGTACTTC.

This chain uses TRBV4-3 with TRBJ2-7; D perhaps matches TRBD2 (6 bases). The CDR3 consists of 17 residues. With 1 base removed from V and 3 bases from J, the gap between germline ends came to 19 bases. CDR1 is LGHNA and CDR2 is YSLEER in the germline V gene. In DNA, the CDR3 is TGCGCCAGCAGCCAAGTTGGGGGGAAACGCGGACTCTACGAGCAGTACTTC. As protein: CASSQVGGKRGLYEQYF.